A selection of T cell receptor beta chains follows, all from one sample in a study of T cells after yellow fever vaccination. TCRdb redid the calling of the 5' RACE reads with MiXCR, one entry per CDR3 protein. The sample consists of around 550,000 distinct CDR3 sequences, 15% to 20% of them appearing once. Sequencing was performed on PBMCs, taken 15 days after the yellow fever booster vaccination. These receptors were obtained from a man under 40 who received the YFV17D yellow fever vaccine. The CDR3 runs from the conserved cysteine through the conserved F or W. The order of the fields is V gene, J gene, D gene, clone size, CDR3 protein, CDR3 DNA. The D gene is left open where the match is weak. Clone size appears in some rows only: once, few, many, or a class for an expanded clone.

>TRBV5-1|TRBJ2-1|TRBD2|-
CASSTGGSGDNEQFF
TGCGCCAGCAGCACAGGCGGTAGCGGGGACAATGAGCAGTTCTTC
>TRBV11-2|TRBJ2-7|TRBD2|few
CASSLGTSGRAYEQYF
TGTGCCAGCAGCTTAGGGACTAGCGGGAGGGCCTACGAGCAGTACTTC
>TRBV12-3/TRBV12-4|TRBJ2-1|-|many
CASSFDRYPRNEQFF
TGTGCCAGCAGTTTCGATAGGTACCCACGCAATGAGCAGTTCTTC
>TRBV29-1|TRBJ2-5|-|-
CSVASTQETQYF
TGCAGCGTTGCCAGTACCCAAGAGACCCAGTACTTC
>TRBV4-3|TRBJ2-6|-|few
CASSQSVFTGANVLTF
TGCGCCAGCAGCCAATCCGTGTTCACTGGGGCCAACGTCCTGACTTTC
>TRBV18|TRBJ2-2|TRBD1|few
CASSTGQGVTGELFF
TGTGCCAGCTCAACGGGACAGGGTGTCACCGGGGAGCTGTTTTTT
>TRBV14|TRBJ2-7|-|few
CASSQGPARDFYEQYF
TGTGCCAGCAGCCAAGGTCCCGCCCGGGACTTCTACGAGCAGTACTTC
>TRBV25-1|TRBJ2-2|-|-
CASSTGPVGPGELFF
TGTGCCAGCAGTACCGGTCCGGTGGGACCCGGGGAGCTGTTTTTT
>TRBV3-1|TRBJ1-5|-|few
CASSLSQGNQPQHF
TGTGCCAGCAGCCTTTCACAGGGAAATCAGCCCCAGCATTTT
>TRBV29-1|TRBJ2-3|-|few
CSVRRRSTDTQYF
TGCAGCGTCCGCCGACGGAGCACAGATACGCAGTATTTT
>TRBV20-1|TRBJ2-3|-|-
CSARDIRGASDTQYF
TGCAGTGCTAGAGATATTCGGGGGGCATCGGATACGCAGTATTTT
>TRBV7-9|TRBJ2-1|TRBD2|-
CASSRTAGVYNEQFF
TGTGCCAGCAGCCGTACGGCGGGGGTGTACAATGAGCAGTTCTTC
>TRBV6-5|TRBJ2-1|TRBD2|-
CASSYGGRSYNEQFF
TGTGCCAGCAGTTACGGCGGGAGGTCCTACAATGAGCAGTTCTTC
>TRBV5-1|TRBJ2-7|TRBD2|few
CASSLYLAGAHEQYF
TGCGCCAGCAGCTTGTACCTAGCGGGAGCCCACGAGCAGTACTTC
>TRBV7-2|TRBJ2-5|-|-
CASSLVDFIGETQYF
TGTGCCAGCAGCTTAGTTGACTTTATCGGAGAGACCCAGTACTTC
>TRBV7-8|TRBJ2-2|-|-
CASSLGYQGHGELFF
TGTGCCAGCAGCTTAGGATATCAGGGGCACGGGGAGCTGTTTTTT
>TRBV6-2/TRBV6-3|TRBJ2-7|TRBD1|-
CASGDRDYEQYF
TGTGCCAGCGGGGACAGGGACTACGAGCAGTACTTC
>TRBV10-1|TRBJ2-5|-|few
CASSEWTSQETQYF
TGCGCCAGCAGTGAGTGGACATCCCAAGAGACCCAGTACTTC
>TRBV11-2|TRBJ2-6|TRBD1|-
CASSLGDSAVLTF
TGTGCCAGCAGCTTAGGGGACAGCGCGGTCCTGACTTTC
>TRBV5-4|TRBJ2-7|-|few
CASSSGVVDYEQYF
TGTGCCAGCAGCTCAGGGGTGGTTGACTACGAGCAGTACTTC
>TRBV2|TRBJ1-4|TRBD1|-
CASLGQGLANEKLFF
TGTGCCAGCTTGGGACAGGGACTCGCTAATGAAAAACTGTTTTTT
>TRBV6-5|TRBJ2-2|-|few
CASSYPTGNTGELFF
TGTGCCAGCAGTTACCCGACAGGGAACACCGGGGAGCTGTTTTTT
>TRBV29-1|TRBJ2-2|-|-
CSVVPRGNANTGELFF
TGCAGCGTTGTCCCCAGGGGCAACGCGAACACCGGGGAGCTGTTTTTT
>TRBV5-1|TRBJ2-7|TRBD2|few
CASSEGTIYEQYF
TGCGCCAGCAGCGAAGGGACTATCTACGAGCAGTACTTC
>TRBV5-5|TRBJ1-1|-|-
CASSNTGSPEAFF
TGTGCCAGCAGCAATACAGGGAGCCCTGAAGCTTTCTTT
>TRBV7-2|TRBJ1-2|-|once
CASSLDRLMSGYTF
TGTGCCAGCAGCTTAGACAGGTTAATGAGTGGCTACACCTTC
>TRBV29-1|TRBJ1-2|-|-
CSGLLGTRRGYTF
TGCAGCGGCCTACTAGGGACACGCAGAGGCTACACCTTC
>TRBV18|TRBJ1-2|-|few
CASSPRRTEDGYTF
TGTGCCAGCTCACCAAGGAGGACAGAGGATGGCTACACCTTC
>TRBV5-1|TRBJ2-1|TRBD1|few
CASSLDRVWHEQFF
TGCGCCAGCAGCTTAGACAGGGTATGGCATGAGCAGTTCTTC
>TRBV20-1|TRBJ2-2|TRBD1|few
CSARDGTGAPTGELFF
TGCAGTGCTAGAGATGGGACAGGGGCACCCACCGGGGAGCTGTTTTTT
>TRBV29-1|TRBJ2-5|TRBD2|-
CSVAGVEETQYF
TGCAGCGTAGCGGGAGTAGAGGAGACCCAGTACTTC
>TRBV29-1|TRBJ2-7|TRBD1|-
CSVEDLFTGQGSYEQYF
TGCAGCGTTGAAGATCTTTTTACGGGACAGGGGTCCTACGAGCAGTACTTC
>TRBV5-5|TRBJ2-1|-|-
CASSFVTYNEQFF
TGTGCCAGCAGCTTCGTTACCTACAATGAGCAGTTCTTC
>TRBV6-2/TRBV6-3|TRBJ2-3|TRBD2|-
CASSGRGPTDTQYF
TGTGCCAGCAGTGGGAGGGGCCCCACAGATACGCAGTATTTT
>TRBV4-3|TRBJ1-2|-|-
CASSQDPEADYGYTF
TGCGCCAGCAGCCAAGACCCCGAGGCCGACTATGGCTACACCTTC
>TRBV12-3/TRBV12-4|TRBJ2-7|TRBD1|-
CASSPWTGNYEQYF
TGTGCCAGCAGCCCTTGGACAGGAAACTACGAGCAGTACTTC
>TRBV24-1|TRBJ2-3|TRBD1|few
CATSETGTGVDTQYF
TGTGCCACCAGTGAGACCGGGACAGGGGTAGATACGCAGTATTTT
>TRBV5-1|TRBJ2-2|-|many
CASSLASGELFF
TGCGCCAGCAGCTTGGCTAGCGGGGAGCTGTTTTTT
>TRBV30|TRBJ2-2|TRBD2|-
CAWSRREVNTGELFF
TGTGCCTGGAGTCGGCGGGAGGTGAACACCGGGGAGCTGTTTTTT
>TRBV13|TRBJ2-5|TRBD1|few
CASSRGDSQPQETQYF
TGTGCCAGCAGCCGAGGGGACAGCCAACCCCAAGAGACCCAGTACTTC
>TRBV6-2/TRBV6-3|TRBJ1-5|-|few
CASTQVSNQPQHF
TGTGCCAGCACACAGGTCAGCAATCAGCCCCAGCATTTT
>TRBV5-1|TRBJ2-1|TRBD2|many
CASSGEGGGTYNEQFF
TGCGCCAGCAGCGGGGAAGGCGGGGGAACTTACAATGAGCAGTTCTTC
>TRBV28|TRBJ1-1|-|-
CASSPSFGTEAFF
TGTGCCAGCAGTCCCTCCTTTGGCACTGAAGCTTTCTTT
>TRBV4-2|TRBJ2-1|-|-
CASSQPIPPNNEQFF
TGTGCCAGCAGCCAACCTATTCCCCCTAACAATGAGCAGTTCTTC
>TRBV20-1|TRBJ1-1|TRBD1|few
CSASQGAGNTEAFF
TGCAGTGCTAGCCAGGGGGCGGGGAACACTGAAGCTTTCTTT
>TRBV12-3/TRBV12-4|TRBJ2-7|TRBD2|-
CASSPWGGEQYF
TGTGCCAGCAGTCCTTGGGGGGGGGAGCAGTACTTC
>TRBV15|TRBJ2-1|-|few
CATKTAVSNEQFF
TGTGCCACCAAAACAGCGGTTTCCAATGAGCAGTTCTTC
>TRBV7-2|TRBJ1-5|-|many
CASSLRGNQPQHF
TGTGCCAGCAGCTTAAGGGGAAATCAGCCCCAGCATTTT
>TRBV7-2|TRBJ2-3|-|few
CASSSAYTQYF
TGTGCCAGCAGCTCAGCATATACGCAGTATTTT